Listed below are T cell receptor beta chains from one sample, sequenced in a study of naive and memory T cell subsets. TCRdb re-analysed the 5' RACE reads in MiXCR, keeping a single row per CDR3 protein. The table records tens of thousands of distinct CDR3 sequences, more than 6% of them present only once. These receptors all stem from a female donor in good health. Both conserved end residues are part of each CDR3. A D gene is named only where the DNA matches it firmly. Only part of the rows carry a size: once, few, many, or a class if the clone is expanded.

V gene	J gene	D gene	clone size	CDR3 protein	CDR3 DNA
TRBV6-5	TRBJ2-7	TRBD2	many	CASSSPSGIPSRSYEQYF	TGTGCCAGCAGTTCCCCTAGCGGGATCCCATCCCGCTCCTACGAGCAGTACTTC
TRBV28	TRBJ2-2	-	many	CASSLTNTGELFF	TGTGCCAGCAGTTTAACGAACACCGGGGAGCTGTTTTTT
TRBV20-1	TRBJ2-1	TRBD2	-	CSASLGREAINEQFF	TGCAGTGCTAGTCTGGGTCGGGAGGCCATCAATGAGCAGTTCTTC
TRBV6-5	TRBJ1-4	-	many	CASSYAGANEKLFF	TGTGCCAGCAGTTACGCTGGAGCTAATGAAAAACTGTTTTTT
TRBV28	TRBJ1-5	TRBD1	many	CASSNRDRGYQPQHF	TGTGCCAGCAGTAACAGGGACAGGGGGTACCAGCCCCAGCATTTT
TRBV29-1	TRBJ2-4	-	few	CSGKDFDKNIQYF	TGCAGCGGAAAGGACTTTGACAAAAACATTCAGTACTTC
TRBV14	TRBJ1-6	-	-	CASSQGRQNSPLHF	TGTGCCAGCAGCCAGGGGAGACAGAATTCACCCCTCCACTTT
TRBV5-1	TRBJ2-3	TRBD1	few	CASSPPGQFIDTQYF	TGCGCCAGCAGCCCGCCGGGACAGTTTATAGATACGCAGTATTTT
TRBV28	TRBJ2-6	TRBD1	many	CASSTGQDANVLTF	TGTGCCAGCAGTACGGGACAGGACGCCAACGTCCTGACTTTC
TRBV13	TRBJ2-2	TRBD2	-	CASSPTLGSSGTSGELFF	TGTGCCAGCAGCCCAACCCTCGGGAGTAGCGGGACTAGCGGGGAGCTGTTTTTT
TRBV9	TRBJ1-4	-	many	CASSVGHGGSNEKQFF	TGTGCCAGCAGCGTAGGGCACGGGGGGTCCAATGAAAAACAGTTTTTT
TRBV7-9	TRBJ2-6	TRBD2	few	CASSLGAGGFSGANVLTF	TGTGCCAGCAGCTTGGGAGCGGGGGGGTTCTCTGGGGCCAACGTCCTGACTTTC
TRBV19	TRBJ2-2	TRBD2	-	CASSTSGPRGLAYTGELFF	TGTGCCAGTAGTACAAGTGGGCCGAGGGGACTAGCGTACACCGGGGAGCTGTTTTTT
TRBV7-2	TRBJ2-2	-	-	CASSLAQGLTGELFF	TGTGCCAGCAGCTTAGCTCAGGGTCTGACCGGGGAGCTGTTTTTT
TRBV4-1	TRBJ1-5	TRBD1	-	CASSKRGTGNQPQNF	TGCGCCAGCAGCAAGAGAGGGACAGGGAATCAGCCCCAGAATTTT
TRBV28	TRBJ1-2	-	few	CASSPGLSGRYTF	TGTGCCAGCAGTCCGGGGTTGTCGGGGCGCTACACCTTC
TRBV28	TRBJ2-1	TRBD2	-	CASRAGTSGTYEQFF	TGTGCCAGCCGAGCCGGGACTAGCGGGACATATGAGCAGTTCTTC
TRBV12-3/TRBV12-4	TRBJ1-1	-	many	CASSYRTAAVMNTEAFF	TGTGCCAGCAGTTACAGGACCGCGGCCGTGATGAACACTGAAGCTTTCTTT
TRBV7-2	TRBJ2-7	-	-	CASSFLPYEQYF	TGTGCCAGCAGCTTTTTGCCATACGAGCAGTACTTC
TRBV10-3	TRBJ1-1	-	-	CAISESGVEAFF	TGTGCCATCAGTGAGTCAGGGGTCGAAGCTTTCTTT
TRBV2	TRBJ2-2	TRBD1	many	CASSESGTGITGELFF	TGTGCCAGCAGTGAATCCGGGACAGGGATAACCGGGGAGCTGTTTTTT
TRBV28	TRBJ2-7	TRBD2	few	CASRTSGTSGVYEQYF	TGTGCCAGCAGAACCTCCGGGACTAGCGGAGTCTACGAGCAGTACTTC
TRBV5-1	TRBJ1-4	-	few	CASSLGSGATNEKLFF	TGCGCCAGCAGCTTGGGCTCGGGGGCAACTAATGAAAAACTGTTTTTT
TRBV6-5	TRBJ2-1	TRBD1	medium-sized	CASRITGDSLYNEQFF	TGTGCCAGCAGAATTACTGGGGACAGCCTTTACAATGAGCAGTTCTTC
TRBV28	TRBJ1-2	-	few	CASSPGRPLDGYTF	TGTGCCAGCAGCCCGGGACGCCCGCTCGATGGCTACACCTTC
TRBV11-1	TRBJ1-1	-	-	CASSGGGRIMNTEAFF	TGTGCCAGCAGCGGCGGTGGACGCATAATGAACACTGAAGCTTTCTTT
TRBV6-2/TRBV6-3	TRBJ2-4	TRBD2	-	CASSQSGRLNIQYF	TGTGCCAGCAGTCAGAGCGGGAGGTTGAACATTCAGTACTTC
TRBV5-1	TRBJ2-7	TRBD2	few	CASSRTSGAGGEQYF	TGCGCCAGCAGTCGGACTAGCGGGGCTGGGGGCGAGCAGTACTTC
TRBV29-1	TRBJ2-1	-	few	CSVEDRADYNEQFF	TGCAGCGTTGAAGACCGCGCGGATTACAATGAGCAGTTCTTC
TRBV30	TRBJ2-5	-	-	CAWSVGSQTQYF	TGTGCCTGGAGTGTAGGCAGCCAGACCCAGTACTTC
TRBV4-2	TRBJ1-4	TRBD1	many	CASSRRDRGDEKLFF	TGTGCCAGCAGCCGCCGGGACAGGGGAGATGAAAAACTGTTTTTT
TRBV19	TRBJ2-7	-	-	CASNGFGNEQYF	TGTGCCTCCAATGGGTTCGGGAACGAGCAGTACTTC
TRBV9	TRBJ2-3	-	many	CASSEQSLDTQYF	TGTGCCAGCAGCGAACAGTCGTTGGATACGCAGTATTTT
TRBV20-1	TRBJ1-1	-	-	CSASPRGDTEAFF	TGCAGTGCTAGTCCCAGGGGTGATACTGAAGCTTTCTTT
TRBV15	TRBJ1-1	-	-	CATSRDRALAVTEAFF	TGTGCCACCAGCAGAGATAGGGCTTTAGCTGTGACTGAAGCTTTCTTT
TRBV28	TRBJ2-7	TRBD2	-	CASSFSGRAVLSEQYF	TGTGCCAGCAGTTTTAGCGGGAGGGCCGTATTAAGCGAGCAGTACTTC
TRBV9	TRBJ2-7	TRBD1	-	CASSVGDRGYEQYF	TGTGCCAGCAGCGTAGGCGACAGGGGGTACGAGCAGTACTTC
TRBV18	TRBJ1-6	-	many	CASSPRNSPLHF	TGTGCCAGCTCACCACGTAATTCACCCCTCCACTTT
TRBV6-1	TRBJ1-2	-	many	CASERRGKGVSGYTF	TGTGCCAGCGAAAGGAGGGGGAAGGGAGTGAGTGGCTACACCTTC
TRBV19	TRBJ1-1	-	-	CASWRGAEAFF	TGTGCCAGTTGGAGGGGCGCTGAAGCTTTCTTT
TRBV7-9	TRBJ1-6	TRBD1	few	CASSPGQYNSPLHF	TGTGCCAGCAGCCCGGGACAGTATAATTCACCCCTCCACTTT
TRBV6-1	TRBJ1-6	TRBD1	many	CASSPRLQGGNSPLHF	TGTGCCAGCAGTCCTCGACTACAGGGGGGAAATTCACCCCTCCACTTT
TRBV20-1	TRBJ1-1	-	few	CSARVHGYEAFF	TGCAGTGCTAGAGTACACGGCTATGAAGCTTTCTTT
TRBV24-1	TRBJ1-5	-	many	CATRGQSNQPQHF	TGTGCCACCAGAGGACAAAGCAATCAGCCCCAGCATTTT
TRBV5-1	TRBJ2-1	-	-	CASSLAAHSGNEQFF	TGCGCCAGCAGCTTGGCGGCACACTCAGGCAATGAGCAGTTCTTC
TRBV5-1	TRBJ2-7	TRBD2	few	CASSPRTSGGYEQYF	TGCGCCAGCAGCCCACGGACTAGCGGGGGCTACGAGCAGTACTTC
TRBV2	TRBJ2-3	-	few	CASSVTTSTDTQYF	TGTGCCAGCAGTGTTACAACTAGCACAGATACGCAGTATTTT
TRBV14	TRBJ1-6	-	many	CASSQDHQRTSPLHF	TGTGCCAGCAGCCAAGATCATCAGAGAACTTCACCCCTCCACTTT
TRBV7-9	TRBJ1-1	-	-	CASSSNDRAFF	TGTGCCAGCAGCTCGAACGACAGAGCTTTCTTT
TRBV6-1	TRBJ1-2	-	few	CASSAGNRDYGYTF	TGTGCCAGCAGCGCAGGGAACAGGGACTATGGCTACACCTTC